This TCR beta chain originates from a study of T cell responses to AZD1222 COVID-19 vaccine. Measured with immunoSEQ multiplex PCR; TCRdb has only the in-frame clones, and not every one. The repertoire holds about 70,000 clones, approximately 83% seen once, with about 6.3% in the top ten. The study, taken as a whole, reports: Along spike, vaccine-associated CD4 TCRs were found throughout, with dominance at 160-218 and 743-854. The donor cohort was predominantly white British with a female majority, and clonal diversity may have been underestimated. Every sample of the repertoires postdated the peak T cell response. The study identified only five to seven AZD1222 recipients as seropositive at baseline.

Turning to this clone: Its target is unknown.

The sample in question was peripheral blood, obtained 28 days after the second AZD1222 dose. The sequence came from an adult who received the AZD1222 COVID-19 vaccine.

CDR3 nucleotide sequence: TGTGCCAGTAGTATCCCAATGCCGGGGTCGGGAAACACCATATATTTT. Its translation: CASSIPMPGSGNTIYF. This chain links TRBV19 with TRBJ1-3; D is undetermined. From germline, CDR1 is LNHDA and CDR2 SQIVND (reference sequence). Trimming shortened V by 3 bases and J by 4 bases, and 16 bases separated the two germline ends. The CDR3 is 16 amino acids.